This T cell receptor (beta chain) was recovered during a study of T cells in localized non-small cell lung cancer. Study conclusions and caveats: Longer overall survival was linked to higher blood T cell density. The study found T cell clonality highest in uninvolved adjacent lung, above tumor. Researchers found a median 57 of the top 100 tumor clones in adjacent lung.

The protocol was immunoSEQ multiplex PCR, while the TCRdb copy is restricted to in-frame clones and leaves out a portion. The sample lists roughly 1,400 clones, roughly 40% occurring once. A remark on this clone: Its cognate antigen is unknown.

V was clipped by 0 bases and J by 0 bases, with 12 bases between them. The CDR3 spans 16 residues. Germline loops: CDR1 SGHRS, CDR2 YFSETQ. The sequencing used lung tumor tissue, collected before any cancer treatment. This clonotype was obtained from a woman aged 35-75 years with stage II squamous cell lung carcinoma. This rearrangement joins TRBV5-1 to TRBJ2-5; D is perhaps TRBD1 (6 bases). The CDR3 DNA reads TGCGCCAGCAGCTTGGTACAGGGTGCGGACCAAGAGACCCAGTACTTC. It is translated as CASSLVQGADQETQYF. Full variable domain (missing parts from reference TRBV5-1 and TRBJ2-5): KAGVTQTPRYLIKTRGQQVTLSCSPISGHRSVSWYQQTPGQGLQFLFEYFSETQRNKGNFPGRFSGRQFSNSRSEMNVSTLELGDSALYLCASSLVQGADQETQYFGPGTRLLVL.